The clone carrying this T cell receptor (beta chain) was observed a handful of times. Its antigen is not known. Individuals who donated were healthy Caucasians from Russia aged roughly 6 to 90. A second 7 to 11 cycle PCR used barcoded and J-beta primers. TCRdb redid the calling of the 5' RACE reads with MiXCR, one entry per CDR3 protein. This sample carries some 1.6 million distinct CDR3 sequences, 30% to 40% of them seen once, and the ten largest clones take roughly 10%. These data come from a study of blood T cells in healthy people across ages. This CDR3 is 16 amino acids long. V was pared by 4 bases and J by 4 bases, with 11 bases of the junction left unmatched. Germline V CDR1 and CDR2: SGHVS, FQNEAQ. Study-wide findings and caveats: From one million sequenced T cells, diversity estimates were lower bounds.

This TCR was sampled from a woman aged 25 to 39 in good health. The rearrangement joins TRBV7-8 to TRBJ2-3, with 7 nucleotides matching TRBD1. Sequencing was carried out using blood. The CDR3 coding sequence is TGTGCCAGCAGCTGGAAATACAGGGGAGACTCAGATACGCAGTATTTT. Translated: CASSWKYRGDSDTQYF.